Below are 31 T cell receptor beta chains sequenced from a single sample in a study of radiotherapy plus CTLA-4 blockade in lung cancer. The repertoire was sequenced with immunoSEQ multiplex PCR; TCRdb's copy has only in-frame clones and lacks some. The table has some 100,000 clones, about 83% seen once. Sequenced material: peripheral blood, taken from a patient treated with radiotherapy plus ipilimumab. These receptors were obtained from a human donor with non-small cell lung cancer who had a partial response to radiotherapy plus ipilimumab.

This chain joins TRBV7-3 and TRBJ2-1; TRBD1 might be the D (6 bases). V lost 5 bases, J lost 9 bases, and 17 bases lay in between. The CDR3 extends over 14 amino acids. Germline-derived CDR1 and CDR2 are SGHTA and FQGTGA. The CDR3 reads CASSLMGADREQFF. CDR3 in DNA: TGTGCCAGCAGCCTAATGGGGGCGGATCGTGAGCAGTTCTTC.

The chain carries TRBV19 and TRBJ1-1, with D perhaps matching TRBD1 (5 bases). V dropped 3 bases and J dropped 10 bases, with 15 bases sitting between them. Looked up from germline, CDR1 is LNHDA and CDR2 is SQIVND (reference sequence). This CDR3 spans 13 amino acids. The CDR3 coding sequence is TGTGCCAGTAGTATGACGGACATAGACGTAGCTTTCTTT. Amino acid sequence: CASSMTDIDVAFF.

This rearrangement joins TRBV7-8 to TRBJ2-1; 8 bases are a match to TRBD2. The CDR3 loop spans 15 amino acids. Trimming cost V 5 bases and J 9 bases; bases outside gene matches: 12. CDR1 is SGHVS, CDR2 FQNEAQ, per germline. The CDR3 loop is CASSGPGLGLGEQFF. CDR3 nucleotide sequence: TGTGCCAGCAGCGGTCCGGGACTAGGATTAGGTGAGCAGTTCTTC.

The gene calls are TRBV18 and TRBJ2-3, with D possibly being TRBD1 (5 bases). Trimming removed 2 bases from V and 4 bases from J, with 7 bases in between. The CDR3 has 13 amino acids. Germline assignment: CDR1 KGHSH and CDR2 LQKENI. CDR3 DNA: TGTGCCAGCTCACCAAAAGGGGCAGATACGCAGTATTTT. Protein product: CASSPKGADTQYF.

The chain employs TRBV5-4 and TRBJ1-1, with D perhaps TRBD1 (6 bases). Trimming pared 5 bases from V and 7 bases from J, leaving 12 bases between. This CDR3 contains 12 residues. From germline, CDR1 is SGHNT and CDR2 YYREEE (reference sequence). The CDR3 coding sequence is TGTGCCAGCAGTAGACAGGACGATGAAGCTTTCTTT. Translation gives CASSRQDDEAFF.

V gene TRBV25-1 combines with J gene TRBJ1-2; TRBD1 is a possible D gene (5 bases). The CDR3 is 17 residues long. V gave up 5 bases and J gave up 0 bases, with 19 bases separating them. Germline CDR1 is MGHDK and CDR2 is SYGVNS. The CDR3 is CASSNVAGKGSNYGYTF. The CDR3 DNA follows: TGTGCCAGCAGTAATGTGGCAGGGAAAGGCTCTAACTATGGCTACACCTTC.

The gene calls are TRBV9 and TRBJ2-3; 7 bases agree with TRBD2. CDR3 size: 14 residues. Trimming removed 0 bases from V and 5 bases from J; junction bases left unmatched: 3. Looked up from germline, CDR1 is SGDLS and CDR2 is YYNGEE. The CDR3 DNA reads TGTGCCAGCAGCGTAGTTGTAGCGGGAGATACGCAGTATTTT. Amino acid sequence: CASSVVVAGDTQYF.

This clone has a single count. This sequence joins TRBV5-1 and TRBJ1-4, with D uncertain. The germline V and J ends were trimmed by 4 bases and 5 bases, with 15 bases remaining between them. Germline V gene sequence: CDR1 SGHRS, CDR2 YFSETQ. The length of the CDR3 is 15 residues. CDR3 sequence (DNA): TGCGCCAGCAGCCGGTATTCCGGGATAAATGAAAAACTGTTTTTT. Its translation is CASSRYSGINEKLFF.

This rearrangement joins TRBV6-5 to TRBJ2-7; TRBD2 is a possible D gene (5 bases). The CDR3 spans 12 residues. The germline V and J ends were trimmed by 6 bases and 6 bases, with 12 bases remaining between them. The germline CDR1 and CDR2 sequences are MNHEY and SVGAGI. The CDR3 bases are TGTGCCAGCAGGGCGGGTCTCGGCGAGCAGTACGTC. It yields the protein CASRAGLGEQYV.

The chain links TRBV11-2 to TRBJ2-7; D call uncertain. Germline V gives CDR1 SGHAT, CDR2 FQNNGV. The CDR3 is 14 residues long. Trimming removed 3 bases at V and 3 bases at J, with 12 bases between. The CDR3 protein is CASSFQRLNYEQYF. CDR3 sequence (DNA): TGTGCCAGCAGCTTCCAGAGACTGAACTACGAGCAGTACTTC.

The chain combines TRBV7-8 with TRBJ1-1; weak D call: TRBD1 (6 bases). Between the trimmed V and J ends, which lost 5 bases and 0 bases, there was a span of 10 bases. CDR1 and CDR2 from the germline V gene are SGHVS and FQNEAQ. This CDR3 is 14 amino acids long. The DNA of the CDR3 is TGTGCCAGCAGCAAAGGACAGATGAACACTGAAGCTTTCTTT. Its protein is CASSKGQMNTEAFF. Full variable domain (outside the CDR3, taken from reference TRBV7-8 and TRBJ1-1): GAGVSQSPRYKVAKRGQDVALRCDPISGHVSLFWYQQALGQGPEFLTYFQNEAQLDKSGLPSDRFFAERPEGSVSTLKIQRTQQEDSAVYLCASSKGQMNTEAFFGQGTRLTVV.

The chain recombines TRBV11-2 with TRBJ2-1; D perhaps matches TRBD2 (5 bases). Trimming shortened V by 0 bases and J by 11 bases, and 11 bases separated the two germline ends. This CDR3 region has 13 residues. Per the germline V gene, CDR1 is SGHAT and CDR2 is FQNNGV. CDR3 protein: CASSLDLASKQFF. In DNA, the CDR3 is TGTGCCAGCAGCTTAGATTTGGCTAGCAAGCAGTTCTTC.

In the case of this clone: One end of the junction does not line up with germline, which may come from a read error. V usage is TRBV5-4 and J usage is TRBJ2-5; 7 bases are a match to TRBD1. Per germline, CDR1 SGHNT and CDR2 YYREEE (reference sequence). This CDR3 spans 15 amino acids. The CDR3 reads CASSPTGALQGTQYF. For the CDR3, the DNA is TGTGCCAGCAGCCCTACAGGGGCGCTCCAAGGGACCCAGTACTTC.

This chain connects TRBV15 to TRBJ2-6; 8 bases are a match to TRBD1. Germline loops: CDR1 LNHNV, CDR2 YYDKDF (reference sequence). The CDR3 contains 18 residues. Trimming took 0 bases from V and 0 from J; bases not matched to a gene: 4. The CDR3 here is CATSRDWGQASGANVLTF. CDR3 nucleotides: TGTGCCACCAGCAGAGACTGGGGACAGGCCTCTGGGGCCAACGTCCTGACTTTC.

The chain is built from TRBV6-5 and TRBJ1-5; 8 nucleotides align to TRBD1. Losses at the gene ends were 5 bases for V and 1 base for J; bases not matched to a gene: 1. The germline V gene has CDR1 MNHEY and CDR2 SVGAGI. This CDR3 comprises 14 residues. The DNA for the CDR3 is TGTGCCAGCAGTAGGACAGGGAGCAATCAGCCCCAGCATTTT. Encoded protein: CASSRTGSNQPQHF.

The chain carries TRBV9 and TRBJ2-1, with 10 nucleotides matching TRBD2. Germline lookup yields CDR1 SGDLS and CDR2 YYNGEE. The CDR3 contains 16 residues. The ends lost 3 bases at V and 4 bases at J; junction bases unmatched: 7. CDR3 sequence (DNA): TGTGCCAGCAGCGAGGGGCAGGGACTAGCGTACAATGAGCAGTTCTTC. It translates to CASSEGQGLAYNEQFF.

This clone has a handful of counts. The V and J genes are TRBV6-4 and TRBJ1-1, with D unclear. V was shortened by 5 bases and J by 3 bases, with 7 bases between the two germline ends. Germline CDR1 reads MRHNA; CDR2 reads SNTAGT. The CDR3 is 12 amino acids. DNA for the CDR3: TGTGCCAGCAGTAACAGAGACACTGAAGCTTTCTTT. As protein: CASSNRDTEAFF.

This sequence joins TRBV7-2 and TRBJ1-2; weak D call: TRBD1 (6 bases). Germline assignment: CDR1 SGHTA and CDR2 FQGNSA. The CDR3 loop spans 16 amino acids. Trimming took 2 bases from V and 2 from J, leaving 15 bases between them. The CDR3 region has the DNA TGTGCCAGCAGCTTACCCCAGACAGGCGGGAACTATGGCTACACCTTC. Protein sequence: CASSLPQTGGNYGYTF.

CDR3 DNA: TGTGCCAGCAGTGAAGAGGGACTAGCCGCGTCCTACAATGAGCAGTTCTTC. Protein: CASSEEGLAASYNEQFF. The chain recombines TRBV6-1 with TRBJ2-1; 9 positions match TRBD2. The CDR3 has 17 residues. The germline CDR1 and CDR2 sequences are MNHNS and SASEGT. Trimming removed 1 base from V and 1 base from J; junction bases left unmatched: 5.

The gene calls are TRBV28 and TRBJ2-5, with D possibly being TRBD2 (7 bases). Trimming removed 3 bases from V and 5 bases from J, with 19 bases in between. In germline, CDR1 is MDHEN, CDR2 SYDVKM. This CDR3 is built from 16 residues. This CDR3 is CASSFGVSGGAETQYF. The CDR3 region has the DNA TGTGCCAGCAGTTTTGGTGTGTCGGGGGGCGCCGAGACCCAGTACTTC.

This clone was counted between two and nine times. DNA of the CDR3: TGTGCCAGCAGAAGCCCCACAGGAGCGCAGTATTTT. It specifies CASRSPTGAQYF. The chain links TRBV6-6 to TRBJ2-3; D is possibly TRBD1 (5 bases). Germline V lookup: CDR1 MNHNY, CDR2 SVGAGI (reference sequence). V lost 6 bases to trimming and J lost 10 bases, with 14 bases between them. This CDR3 has 12 amino acids.

The chain carries TRBV28 and TRBJ1-5, with D maybe TRBD1 (6 bases). V was pared by 6 bases and J by 2 bases, with 11 bases between. CDR3 size: 14 residues. Per germline, CDR1 MDHEN and CDR2 SYDVKM. The DNA for the CDR3 is TGTGCCAGCAGACAGGGATTGGGCAATCAGCCCCAGCATTTT. Translated: CASRQGLGNQPQHF.

The gene calls are TRBV6-1 and TRBJ2-7; tentative D call: TRBD1 (6 bases). V was pared by 1 base and J by 4 bases, with 14 bases between. The CDR3 extends over 15 amino acids. Germline V gene sequence: CDR1 MNHNS, CDR2 SASEGT. The CDR3 region has the DNA TGTGCCAGCAGTGAAGTCGGCGGCAGGGGATACGAGCAGTACTTC. The encoded protein is CASSEVGGRGYEQYF.

The chain recombines TRBV6-1 with TRBJ2-5; perhaps TRBD1 as D (5 bases). The CDR3 length is 13 residues. The V end lost 4 bases, the J end lost 3 bases, and 9 bases lay between the germline ends. Per germline, CDR1 MNHNS and CDR2 SASEGT. As DNA, the CDR3 is TGTGCCAGCAGTGTATTAGGGGAAGAGACCCAGTACTTC. This codes for CASSVLGEETQYF.

The chain has TRBV28 and TRBJ2-7; maybe TRBD2 (5 bases). This CDR3 is 14 amino acids long. In germline, CDR1 is MDHEN, CDR2 SYDVKM. This CDR3 reads CQYKMGDYPYEQYV. The CDR3 DNA sequence: TGTCAATATAAGATGGGAGATTACCCCTACGAGCAGTACGTC.

The chain couples TRBV30 to TRBJ1-2, with 9 bases lining up with TRBD1. With 5 bases clipped from V and 4 bases from J, the junction kept 8 bases outside the gene matches. In germline, CDR1 is GTSNPN, CDR2 SVGIG (reference sequence). The CDR3 runs to 14 residues. Here the CDR3 reads CAWDPGTGPYGYTF. The CDR3 nucleotides read TGTGCCTGGGATCCCGGGACAGGGCCCTATGGCTACACCTTC. Full variable domain (missing parts from reference TRBV30 and TRBJ1-2): SQTIHQWPATLVQPVGSPLSLECTVEGTSNPNLYWYRQAAGRGLQLLFYSVGIGQISSEVPQNLSASRPQDRQFILSSKKLLLSDSGFYLCAWDPGTGPYGYTFGSGTRLTVV.

V is TRBV28 and J is TRBJ2-1; TRBD1 agrees at 7 bases. V trimming: 5 bases; J trimming: 10 bases; junction bases outside the gene matches: 2. Germline V CDR1 and CDR2: MDHEN, SYDVKM. The CDR3 covers 11 residues. CDR3 sequence: CASSGTEEQFF. The CDR3 DNA sequence: TGTGCCAGCAGTGGGACAGAAGAGCAGTTCTTC. The complete variable domain, with remaining parts taken from reference TRBV28 and TRBJ2-1, reads DVKVTQSSRYLVKRTGEKVFLECVQDMDHENMFWYRQDPGLGLRLIYFSYDVKMKEKGDIPEGYSVSREKKERFSLILESASTNQTSMYLCASSGTEEQFFGPGTRLTVL.

The chain is built from TRBV30 and TRBJ1-6; the match to TRBD1 covers 10 bases. V shed 5 bases, J shed 10 bases, and the junction held 14 bases outside the gene matches. The CDR3 has 16 residues. Looked up from germline, CDR1 is GTSNPN and CDR2 is SVGIG (reference sequence). The CDR3 DNA follows: TGTGCCTGGTGTCGGGGACAGGGGATAAACGGGTCACCCCTCCACTTT. It specifies CAWCRGQGINGSPLHF.

This clone was seen just once. Within the sample, other DNA sequences also encode this same CDR3. This chain's CDR3 is CASSSGTSGSYNEQFF. The CDR3 DNA follows: TGTGCCAGCAGCAGCGGGACTAGCGGGAGTTACAATGAGCAGTTCTTC. The chain recombines TRBV7-9 with TRBJ2-1; 14 bases fit TRBD2. CDR1 and CDR2 (germline): SEHNR, FQNEAQ (reference sequence). The CDR3 is 16 residues long. J gave up 4 bases and V 5 bases, and 4 bases lay outside the gene matches.

The J gene is TRBJ1-3, the V gene TRBV28, with D perhaps TRBD1 (5 bases). The V gene's germline CDR1 is MDHEN and CDR2 SYDVKM. V gave up 3 bases and J gave up 0 bases, with 12 bases separating them. The CDR3 extends over 16 amino acids. The CDR3 loop reads CASSFQGPSSGNTIYF. CDR3 nucleotides: TGTGCCAGCAGTTTTCAGGGTCCTAGCTCTGGAAACACCATATATTTT.

The table lists this clone with a count of one. The V call is TRBV7-2, the J call TRBJ2-1; 7 nucleotides match TRBD2. Germline trimming cut 0 bases from V and 5 bases from J; bases unmatched to any gene: 4. The CDR3 is 15 amino acids. CDR1 is SGHTA and CDR2 is FQGNSA in the germline V gene. This chain's CDR3 is CASSLAASGNNEQFF. The CDR3 nucleotides read TGTGCCAGCAGCTTAGCGGCTAGCGGAAACAATGAGCAGTTCTTC.